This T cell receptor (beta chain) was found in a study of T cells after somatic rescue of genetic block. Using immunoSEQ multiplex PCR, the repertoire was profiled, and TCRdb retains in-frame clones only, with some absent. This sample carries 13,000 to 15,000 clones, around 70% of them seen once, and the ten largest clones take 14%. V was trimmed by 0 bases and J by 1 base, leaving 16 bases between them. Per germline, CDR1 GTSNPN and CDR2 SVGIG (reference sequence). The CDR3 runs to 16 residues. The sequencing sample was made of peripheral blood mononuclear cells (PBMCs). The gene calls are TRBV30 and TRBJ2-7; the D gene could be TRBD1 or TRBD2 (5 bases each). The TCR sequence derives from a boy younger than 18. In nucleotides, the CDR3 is TGTGCCTGGAGTGTACCAGCAGGGAGAGGGTCCTACGAGCAGTACTTC. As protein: CAWSVPAGRGSYEQYF.